Below are 32 T cell receptor beta chains sequenced from a single sample in a study of shared clonotypes between healthy human individuals. The assay was immunoSEQ multiplex PCR, and TCRdb's table has in-frame clones only and misses some. The data contain about 2.3 million clones, approximately 93% of them singletons. The sample was naive CD4+ T cells from PBMCs. This sample's subset: CD45RA+ positively selected. These receptors all come from a man aged 18-30 years in good health. Some clones in this sample may be carry-over from other donors' samples.

This chain joins TRBV6-5 and TRBJ1-4; D gene ambiguous. The germline CDR1 and CDR2 sequences are MNHEY and SVGAGI. CDR3 size: 14 residues. V was cut by 4 bases and J by 8 bases, with 14 bases left in between. CDR3 protein: CASSFGGVQEKLFF. The CDR3 DNA sequence: TGTGCCAGCAGTTTTGGAGGAGTTCAGGAAAAACTGTTTTTT.

The chain uses TRBV6-5 and TRBJ2-7; TRBD1 is a possible D gene (5 bases). Trimming removed 6 bases at V and 2 bases at J, with 17 bases between. The germline CDR1 and CDR2 sequences are MNHEY and SVGAGI. The CDR3 extends over 15 amino acids. As DNA, the CDR3 is TGTGCCAGCAGAGAGTACAGGACAAACCCCTACGAGCAGTACTTC. It codes for CASREYRTNPYEQYF.

This clone was seen only once. The V and J genes are TRBV19 and TRBJ2-2; D uncertain. Trimming shortened V by 3 bases and J by 0 bases, and 11 bases separated the two germline ends. This CDR3 is 16 amino acids long. Germline CDR1 is LNHDA and CDR2 is SQIVND (reference sequence). The CDR3: CASSIGDTANTGELFF. CDR3 nucleotides: TGTGCCAGTAGTATCGGCGACACGGCGAACACCGGGGAGCTGTTTTTT.

Notes on this clone: The sample holds other DNA sequences that translate to the same CDR3. J is TRBJ1-1 and V is TRBV30; D may be TRBD1 (5 bases). There are 13 residues in the CDR3. The germline CDR1 and CDR2 sequences are GTSNPN and SVGIG (reference sequence). Trimming took off 1 base at V and 2 bases at J, with 8 bases between the two ends. DNA for the CDR3: TGTGCCTGGAGTGCCGGGGCAAACACTGAAGCTTTCTTT. Translated: CAWSAGANTEAFF.

This chain joins TRBV18 and TRBJ2-2, with a weak D call TRBD1 (6 bases). This CDR3 region has 14 residues. Germline CDR1 reads KGHSH; CDR2 reads LQKENI. Between the trimmed V and J ends, which lost 8 bases and 6 bases, there was a span of 16 bases. CDR3 sequence reads: CASQQGMLAGELFF. The CDR3 bases are TGTGCCAGCCAACAGGGTATGCTGGCCGGGGAGCTGTTTTTT.

V usage is TRBV30 and J usage is TRBJ2-5; TRBD1 or TRBD2 may be the D gene (5 bases each). Trimming took 5 bases from V and 1 from J, leaving 11 bases between them. The CDR3 extends over 13 amino acids. Germline values: CDR1 GTSNPN, CDR2 SVGIG (reference sequence). DNA for the CDR3: TGTGCCTGGGGAGTAGGGACCCAAGAGACCCAGTACTTC. Its translation: CAWGVGTQETQYF.

This rearrangement joins TRBV11-3 to TRBJ2-5; 10 bases map to TRBD1. Germline V CDR1 and CDR2: SGHNT, YENEEA. The CDR3 contains 17 residues. The ends lost 1 base at V and 0 bases at J; junction bases unmatched: 5. CDR3 in amino acids: CASSLGRDRGHQETQYF. As DNA, the CDR3 is TGTGCCAGCAGCTTAGGACGGGACAGGGGCCACCAAGAGACCCAGTACTTC.

This clone has only one observation. The gene calls are TRBV5-1 and TRBJ2-3, with D unresolved. Germline CDR1 and CDR2: SGHRS and YFSETQ. The ends were cut back, 0 bases at V and 0 bases at J, with 11 bases in the middle. The CDR3 contains 16 residues. CDR3 loop: CASSLVLVSSTDTQYF. CDR3 DNA: TGCGCCAGCAGCTTGGTTCTAGTCTCTAGCACAGATACGCAGTATTTT. The full variable domain, its missing parts supplied by reference TRBV5-1 and TRBJ2-3, is KAGVTQTPRYLIKTRGQQVTLSCSPISGHRSVSWYQQTPGQGLQFLFEYFSETQRNKGNFPGRFSGRQFSNSRSEMNVSTLELGDSALYLCASSLVLVSSTDTQYFGPGTRLTVL.

The chain is built from TRBV10-3 and TRBJ2-1; no clear D. V was pared by 6 bases and J by 8 bases, with 17 bases between. The V gene's germline CDR1 is ENHRY and CDR2 SYGVKD. The CDR3 contains 14 residues. The DNA of the CDR3 is TGTGCCATCAGGGTTGATTTGGGCTTGGATGAGCAGTTCTTC. Translation: CAIRVDLGLDEQFF.

V usage is TRBV4-2 and J usage is TRBJ2-3, with 16 bases identical to TRBD2. CDR1 LGHNA and CDR2 YNFKEQ come from the germline V gene. The CDR3 covers 17 residues. V lost 5 bases, J lost 0 bases, and 2 bases stayed unmatched. The CDR3 loop is CASSLGLAGGSTDTQYF. In nucleotides, the CDR3 is TGTGCCAGCAGCTTGGGACTAGCGGGAGGGAGCACAGATACGCAGTATTTT.

With respect to this clone: The germline gene is not matched at one end of the junction; a read error may be the cause. Other DNA sequences of this sample code for an identical CDR3. The chain uses TRBV5-1 and TRBJ2-7, with 7 bases identical to TRBD2. Germline V gene data show CDR1 as SGHRS and CDR2 as YFSETQ. This CDR3 spans 15 amino acids. The CDR3 here is CASSLMSSGSYEQYF. DNA for the CDR3: TGCGCCAGCAGCCTGATGTCTAGCGGCTCCTATGAGCAGTACTTC.

The rearrangement uses TRBV4-3 and TRBJ2-1; tentative D call: TRBD1 (6 bases). Trimming removed 0 bases at V and 8 bases at J, with 20 bases between. Germline CDR1 is LGHNA and CDR2 is YSLEER. The length of the CDR3 is 17 residues. CDR3 loop: CASSQESWGPLSYEQFF. As DNA, the CDR3 is TGCGCCAGCAGCCAAGAGTCATGGGGGCCGCTTTCCTATGAGCAGTTCTTC.

In its sample, this clone was seen once. The V and J genes are TRBV4-1 and TRBJ2-7; 10 nucleotides align to TRBD2. Trimming removed 0 bases from V and 5 bases from J; junction bases left unmatched: 10. The V gene's germline CDR1 is MGHRA and CDR2 YSYEKL. The CDR3 has 17 residues. For the CDR3, the DNA is TGCGCCAGCAGCCAAGATCTAGCGGGAGCCTCTGAGAACGAGCAGTACTTC. Protein product: CASSQDLAGASENEQYF.

The genes are TRBV6-6 and TRBJ2-7, with a tentative D call TRBD2 (6 bases). This CDR3 comprises 15 residues. Germline V gives CDR1 MNHNY, CDR2 SVGAGI (reference sequence). V dropped 6 bases and J dropped 3 bases, with 18 bases sitting between them. CDR3 sequence (DNA): TGTGCCAGCAGATCCGGGCGGACGGGGGTCTACGAGCAGTACTTC. Translation: CASRSGRTGVYEQYF.

The chain joins TRBV19 to TRBJ1-2; D unresolved. This CDR3 comprises 13 residues. V was shortened by 6 bases and J by 4 bases, with 12 bases between the two germline ends. The germline gives CDR1 LNHDA, CDR2 SQIVND (reference sequence). The DNA for the CDR3 is TGTGCCAGTAGCCTCAGTGCTTTCTATGGCTACACCTTC. Protein: CASSLSAFYGYTF.

The CDR3 sequence: CASSITGSLGYGYTF. CDR3 in DNA: TGTGCCAGCAGCATAACAGGGTCGTTGGGCTATGGCTACACCTTC. V is TRBV7-2 and J is TRBJ1-2; possibly TRBD1 for D (6 bases). The germline V gene encodes CDR1 SGHTA and CDR2 FQGNSA. The CDR3 runs to 15 residues. The V gene lost 5 bases and the J gene lost 4 bases, with 17 bases spanning the gap.

This clone was seen just once. This chain connects TRBV5-6 to TRBJ2-3; D ambiguous. V was cut by 0 bases and J by 10 bases, with 9 bases left in between. Germline V gene data show CDR1 as SGHDT and CDR2 as YYEEEE. This CDR3 comprises 12 residues. CDR3: CASSLELRPQYF. CDR3 DNA sequence: TGTGCCAGCAGCTTGGAATTAAGACCGCAGTATTTT.

The rearrangement uses TRBV5-1 and TRBJ2-2; D possibly corresponds to TRBD1 (6 bases). This CDR3 comprises 17 residues. Looked up from germline, CDR1 is SGHRS and CDR2 is YFSETQ. V was trimmed by 4 bases and J by 4 bases, leaving 20 bases between them. The CDR3 nucleotides are TGCGCCAGCAGCGCCTCTCCGGGACAAGGCAGCACCGGGGAGCTGTTTTTT. Residues: CASSASPGQGSTGELFF.

The V gene is TRBV19, the J gene TRBJ2-3, with D possibly being TRBD2 (6 bases). The germline V and J ends were trimmed by 4 bases and 1 base, with 15 bases remaining between them. The CDR3 contains 16 residues. Germline assignment: CDR1 LNHDA and CDR2 SQIVND (reference sequence). CDR3 sequence (DNA): TGTGCCAGTAGTAAGCGGGCATCGGTCGGCACAGATACGCAGTATTTT. Residues: CASSKRASVGTDTQYF.

The chain joins TRBV7-9 to TRBJ1-4; a possible D gene is TRBD1 (5 bases). The CDR3 has 14 residues. Germline V CDR1 and CDR2: SEHNR, FQNEAQ (reference sequence). V was shortened by 3 bases and J by 6 bases, with 11 bases between the two germline ends. The CDR3 nucleotides are TGTGCCAGCAGCTTTGGGATGACAGATGAAAAACTGTTTTTT. Encoded protein: CASSFGMTDEKLFF.

The gene calls are TRBV6-5 and TRBJ2-7, with 7 bases lining up with TRBD1. The CDR3 is made up of 15 amino acids. V lost 6 bases and J lost 3; bases outside the gene matches: 11. Germline lookup yields CDR1 MNHEY and CDR2 SVGAGI. CDR3 DNA sequence: TGTGCCAGCAGACCGTCGGGACAGATCTTCTACGAGCAGTACTTC. It specifies CASRPSGQIFYEQYF.

This clone occurred once. The rearrangement links TRBV6-6 to TRBJ2-1; D is possibly TRBD2 (6 bases). CDR1 and CDR2 (germline): MNHNY, SVGAGI (reference sequence). The germline V and J ends were trimmed by 6 bases and 2 bases, with 11 bases remaining between them. The CDR3 loop spans 14 amino acids. CDR3 coding DNA: TGTGCCAGCAGAAGGGGACTCACCTACAATGAGCAGTTCTTC. This codes for CASRRGLTYNEQFF.

The V and J genes are TRBV4-2 and TRBJ2-3; no definite D call. CDR3 size: 15 residues. Deletions cut 1 base from V and 0 bases from J, with 8 bases between. CDR1 and CDR2 from the germline V gene are LGHNA and YNFKEQ. CDR3 nucleotide sequence: TGTGCCAGCAGCCAAGCCAGCGCGAGCACAGATACGCAGTATTTT. This sequence encodes CASSQASASTDTQYF.

The DNA for the CDR3 is TGTGCCAGCAGCCAAGGTCCGGACCTTAGGAGCGGGGAGCTGTTTTTT. Its protein product is CASSQGPDLRSGELFF. J is TRBJ2-2 and V is TRBV16; D is undetermined. Looked up from germline, CDR1 is KGHSY and CDR2 is FQNENV. The CDR3 runs 16 residues. With 2 bases removed from V and 7 bases from J, the gap between germline ends came to 17 bases.

This chain connects TRBV7-9 to TRBJ1-2; D is ambiguous. Germline V gene lookup returns CDR1 SEHNR and CDR2 FQNEAQ (reference sequence). This CDR3 comprises 13 residues. With 2 bases removed from V and 7 bases from J, the gap between germline ends came to 11 bases. The CDR3 DNA sequence: TGTGCCAGCAGCTTAATTAGTCCGGGTGGCTACACCTTC. It codes for CASSLISPGGYTF.

The chain is built from TRBV2 and TRBJ2-7, with TRBD2 matching over 8 bases. V was pared by 4 bases and J by 4 bases, with 6 bases of the junction left unmatched. CDR1 is SNHLY, CDR2 FYNNEI, per germline. The CDR3 length is 14 residues. CDR3 region: CASSAQRERYEQYF. In nucleotides, the CDR3 is TGTGCCAGCAGTGCGCAGCGGGAGAGGTACGAGCAGTACTTC.

This chain connects TRBV2 to TRBJ2-7, with TRBD2 matching over 7 bases. The CDR3 extends over 14 amino acids. Germline CDR1 is SNHLY and CDR2 is FYNNEI. V was clipped by 3 bases and J by 3 bases; unmatched bases: 5. Here the CDR3 reads CASSDDGGGYEQYF. The CDR3 DNA sequence: TGTGCCAGCAGTGATGACGGCGGGGGCTACGAGCAGTACTTC.

In the case of this clone: Other DNA sequences in the sample encode the same CDR3. This chain links TRBV18 with TRBJ1-1, with a possible D match to TRBD1 (6 bases). This CDR3 is 14 amino acids long. Germline V gives CDR1 KGHSH, CDR2 LQKENI. Trimming pared 6 bases from V and 0 bases from J, leaving 11 bases between. The CDR3 region has the DNA TGTGCCAGCTCGCCAACAGGGATGAACACTGAAGCTTTCTTT. It is translated as CASSPTGMNTEAFF.

The chain has TRBV28 and TRBJ2-7; 9 nucleotides agree with TRBD2. CDR3 length: 15 amino acids. V lost 1 base to trimming and J lost 2 bases; unmatched junction nucleotides: 3. Germline lookup yields CDR1 MDHEN and CDR2 SYDVKM. CDR3: CASSLLLAGPYEQYF. The CDR3 nucleotides are TGTGCCAGCAGTTTATTGCTAGCGGGACCCTACGAGCAGTACTTC.

In its sample, this clone was seen once. V usage is TRBV5-1 and J usage is TRBJ2-6; possible D gene TRBD1, 6 bases. V lost 2 bases and J 3 bases, leaving 12 bases between the germline ends. The length of the CDR3 is 16 residues. The germline gives CDR1 SGHRS, CDR2 YFSETQ. This CDR3 reads CASSFQGQGGANVLTF. The CDR3 DNA follows: TGCGCCAGCAGCTTTCAGGGGCAGGGTGGGGCCAACGTCCTGACTTTC.

On this clone: Additional DNA sequences in this sample encode the identical CDR3. This chain joins TRBV6-5 and TRBJ2-2, with D maybe TRBD2 (6 bases). The V and J ends lost 5 bases and 5 bases respectively, with 6 bases between them. The CDR3 totals 12 residues. The germline V gene encodes CDR1 MNHEY and CDR2 SVGAGI. The CDR3 sequence: CASSRGTGELFF. The CDR3 coding sequence is TGTGCCAGCAGTCGGGGGACCGGGGAGCTGTTTTTT.

The rearrangement joins TRBV7-9 to TRBJ2-3; 16 positions agree with TRBD2. This CDR3 is 16 amino acids long. The V and J ends lost 5 bases and 4 bases, in that order; junction bases with no gene match: 3. CDR1 and CDR2 (germline): SEHNR, FQNEAQ (reference sequence). CDR3 amino acids: CASSIGTSGRADTQYF. In DNA form, the CDR3 reads TGTGCCAGCAGCATCGGGACTAGCGGGAGGGCAGATACGCAGTATTTT.